These 8 T cell receptor beta chains came from one sample sequenced in a study of T cells after posttransplantation cyclophosphamide. TCRdb's table, derived via immunoSEQ multiplex PCR, lists solely in-frame clones and lacks some. The sample has about 6,000 clones, roughly 98% seen once; the top ten hold over 0.7%. The sample consisted of memory CD4+ T cells sorted from PBMCs. The receptors were sampled from a middle-aged man in good health, CMV-negative, and a related stem cell transplant donor.

The chain combines TRBV28 with TRBJ1-4; D gene ambiguous. V was pared by 11 bases and J by 0 bases, with 16 bases between. Germline V gene lookup returns CDR1 MDHEN and CDR2 SYDVKM. The CDR3 is made up of 15 amino acids. The CDR3, as DNA: TGTGCCGCGTCAGGCCTCATGTCAACTAATGAAAAACTGTTTTTT. Its translation: CAASGLMSTNEKLFF. Filled out from reference TRBV28 and TRBJ1-4, the complete variable domain reads DVKVTQSSRYLVKRTGEKVFLECVQDMDHENMFWYRQDPGLGLRLIYFSYDVKMKEKGDIPEGYSVSREKKERFSLILESASTNQTSMYLCAASGLMSTNEKLFFGSGTQLSVL.

CDR3 in amino acids: CASSLDRPRNGSPLHF. CDR3 nucleotides: TGTGCCAGCAGCCTTGACAGGCCCCGTAATGGTTCACCCCTCCACTTT. The chain combines TRBV6-6 with TRBJ1-6, with a tentative D call TRBD1 (6 bases). CDR3 length: 16 residues. CDR1 and CDR2 from the germline V gene are MNHNY and SVGAGI (reference sequence). The ends were cut back, 6 bases at V and 9 bases at J, with 21 bases in the middle.

V is TRBV7-8 and J is TRBJ1-1; 7 nucleotides align to TRBD1. The CDR3 runs 15 residues. V was clipped by 4 bases and J by 2 bases; unmatched bases: 7. Germline assignment: CDR1 SGHVS and CDR2 FQNEAQ. The CDR3 is CASSSQTGTNTEAFF. Written as DNA, the CDR3 is TGTGCCAGCAGCTCCCAGACAGGGACCAACACTGAAGCTTTCTTT.

The chain has TRBV30 and TRBJ2-7; 15 bases fit TRBD2. The germline gives CDR1 GTSNPN, CDR2 SVGIG (reference sequence). This CDR3 spans 19 amino acids. V dropped 3 bases and J dropped 0; count of bases not matched to a gene: 12. The CDR3 DNA reads TGTGCCTGGAGCCCCATCGGGACTAGCGGGAGGCTACTCTCCTACGAGCAGTACTTC. This codes for CAWSPIGTSGRLLSYEQYF.

The gene calls are TRBV2 and TRBJ2-2; 9 bases are a match to TRBD1. Germline assignment: CDR1 SNHLY and CDR2 FYNNEI. This CDR3 spans 15 amino acids. The ends lost 8 bases at V and 3 bases at J; junction bases unmatched: 7. CDR3 amino acids: CASVPGQGYTGELFF. The CDR3 DNA reads as TGTGCCAGCGTTCCGGGACAGGGATACACCGGGGAGCTGTTTTTT.

The chain recombines TRBV5-4 with TRBJ2-1; the match to TRBD2 covers 11 bases. CDR3 size: 15 residues. Germline lookup yields CDR1 SGHNT and CDR2 YYREEE (reference sequence). The V gene end was trimmed by 3 bases and the J gene end by 3 bases; junction bases not matched to a gene: 2. The CDR3 loop is CASSSGTSGYNEQFF. The CDR3 bases are TGTGCCAGCAGCTCCGGGACTAGCGGCTACAATGAGCAGTTCTTC.

This chain connects TRBV19 to TRBJ1-5; possibly TRBD1 for D (6 bases). CDR1 and CDR2 (germline): LNHDA, SQIVND (reference sequence). The CDR3 has 18 residues. V was shortened by 5 bases and J by 9 bases, with 29 bases between the two germline ends. The CDR3 DNA sequence: TGTGCCAGTAGTGATTATTCCCCGACAGGTTCGTTATCGGGGCCCCAGCATTTT. Amino acids: CASSDYSPTGSLSGPQHF.

The rearrangement uses TRBV4-2 and TRBJ2-7, with 12 bases aligning to TRBD1. CDR1 and CDR2 from the germline V gene are LGHNA and YNFKEQ. CDR3 length: 17 amino acids. The trim removed 1 base at V and 3 bases at J, leaving 7 bases unmatched. CDR3 in DNA: TGTGCCAGCAGCCAAGTGGGGGGACAGGGGGCCTACTACGAGCAGTACTTC. This encodes CASSQVGGQGAYYEQYF.